This T cell receptor (beta chain) was identified during a study of T cell responses to AZD1222 COVID-19 vaccine. Study-wide points: Every sample of the repertoires postdated the peak T cell response. Dominant at 160-218 and 743-854, vaccine-associated CD4 TCRs also spanned spike. In a largely white British group with more females than males, clonal diversity was possibly underestimated. The reported proportion of spike-specific TCRs targeting unmutated variant regions was nearly half.

CDR1 is LNHDA, CDR2 SQIVND, per germline (reference sequence). V gave up 3 bases and J gave up 4 bases, with 4 bases separating them. This CDR3 is built from 12 residues. This clone was seen more than once but under ten times. What it binds is not known. Sequencing used immunoSEQ multiplex PCR; TCRdb keeps in-frame clones, though not all of them. The sample contains approximately 150,000 clones, about 90% of which appear only once. The sample in question was peripheral blood, obtained on day 0 of AZD1222 vaccination. This TCR was recovered from an adult in good health. This chain connects TRBV19 to TRBJ1-5; D is ambiguous. The DNA for the CDR3 is TGTGCCAGTAGTATCCCAAATCAGCCCCAGCATTTT. As protein: CASSIPNQPQHF.